These T cell receptor beta chains were read from a single sample in a study of cytomegalovirus exposure and HLA in healthy donors. The assay was immunoSEQ multiplex PCR, and TCRdb's table has in-frame clones only and misses some. In all, the sample yields tens of thousands of clones. Sample: PBMCs. These receptors all stem from a woman in her fifties or sixties in good health and CMV-seropositive. CDR3s leave out the opening cysteine and the closing phenylalanine or tryptophan. Fields, in order: D gene, CDR3 length, V gene, J gene, CDR3 protein. A D gene is named only where the DNA matches it firmly.

>TRBD1|12|TRBV6-1|TRBJ1-5
ASSETGGGQPQH
>TRBD1|12|TRBV9|TRBJ2-7
ASSVAGQQYEQY
>TRBD1|14|TRBV9|TRBJ1-6
ASSGGGTGFNSPLH
>NA|11|TRBV7-9|TRBJ2-7
ASSFAGIYEQY
>NA|12|TRBV11-1|TRBJ1-1
ASSLVQESTEAF
>TRBD1|13|TRBV5-1|TRBJ2-2
ASSLPTGDAGELF
>TRBD1|12|TRBV5-1|TRBJ1-5
ASSLARTGQPQH
>TRBD2|14|TRBV9|TRBJ2-3
ASSDGTSDSTDTQY
>NA|13|TRBV2|TRBJ1-5
ASSFDSNSNQPQH
>NA|12|TRBV7-8|TRBJ2-7
ASSLAGLPNEQY
>TRBD1|14|TRBV6-1|TRBJ2-1
ASSDGTGATYNEQF
>NA|13|TRBV18|TRBJ1-1
ASSPSGVMNTEAF
>NA|13|TRBV2|TRBJ2-3
ASSEGGQSTDTQY
>NA|11|TRBV6-5|TRBJ1-1
ASSYLRNTEAF
>TRBD2|13|TRBV6-1|TRBJ2-1
ASLDLAGGDSEQF
>NA|10|TRBV5-4|TRBJ2-7
ASSVNSYEQY
>NA|12|TRBV11-3|TRBJ1-1
ASSSYRPGAEAF
>NA|10|TRBV18|TRBJ2-5
ASSMYQETQY
>NA|12|TRBV15|TRBJ1-1
ATSRDFGNTEDF
>NA|12|TRBV11-2|TRBJ1-1
ASSLKGQNTEAF
>TRBD2|14|TRBV5-4|TRBJ2-1
ASSSTSGGRYNEQF
>NA|12|TRBV19|TRBJ1-4
ASSTRGKGEKLF
>NA|13|TRBV29-1|TRBJ1-2
SVVGGERENYGYT
>TRBD1|14|TRBV5-1|TRBJ1-2
ASSSSPGTGEAGYT
>NA|11|TRBV7-7|TRBJ2-1
ASSPGEAGGQF
>NA|11|TRBV28|TRBJ1-5
ASTDSRNQPQH
>TRBD2|13|TRBV6-5|TRBJ2-7
ASRGGGGIDYEQY
>TRBD1|13|TRBV19|TRBJ1-4
ASSTTGTGAEKLF
>NA|14|TRBV10-3|TRBJ1-6
AISEPRGSYNSPLH